The entry that follows covers one T cell receptor (beta chain) sequence. Its antigen is as yet unknown. Healthy controls were blood donor buffy coats. This sample was taken from a study of STAT5B mutations in CD4+ large granular lymphocyte leukemia. Study conclusions and caveats: Compared with healthy controls (2/35), patient top clones favored TRBV06 (8/27). Without putative leukemic clones, patient CD4-sorted repertoires remained more clonal than healthy CD4+ repertoires.

V shed 5 bases, J shed 6 bases, and the junction held 3 bases outside the gene matches. The length of the CDR3 is 13 residues. Per the germline V gene, CDR1 is MNHEY and CDR2 is SVGAGI. Under the authors' procedure: Lowest detectable productive clonotype frequency was 2.59 x 10-5. The assay was immunoSEQ multiplex PCR, and TCRdb's table has in-frame clones only and misses some. D and trimming come from the DNA, and the V and J calls and clone size come from that table. The table shows approximately 21,000 clones, with under 80% occurring only once. V usage is TRBV6-5 and J usage is TRBJ1-5, with 8 nucleotides matching TRBD1. The material sequenced was CD4+ T cells from blood buffy coats. The receptor comes from a human donor in good health. In DNA, the CDR3 is TGTGCCAGCAGTCCCGACAGGGGTCAGCCCCAGCATTTT. It translates to CASSPDRGQPQHF.